This TCR beta chain originates from a study of radiation and T cells in renal cell carcinoma. Study at large: Nephrectomy followed 15 Gy stereotactic body radiation by 4 weeks.

Trimming cost V 6 bases and J 4 bases; bases outside gene matches: 6. Per germline, CDR1 WSHSY and CDR2 SAAADI. This CDR3 is built from 14 residues. Sequencing was performed with immunoSEQ multiplex PCR; in TCRdb, only in-frame clones are kept and a portion is missing. The sample contains some 110,000 clones, about four fifths of which appear only once. Findings and caveats of the study: From baseline, blood top tumor clonotypes peaked at 2 weeks post-radiation.

As for time point: baseline pretreatment blood. Treatment given: 15 Gy SBRT to primary tumor, nephrectomy 4 weeks later. Radiation-treated patients gave blood at baseline, week 2 and week 4. Turning to this clone: What it recognizes is unknown.

This TCR came from a woman aged 60 to 75 with renal cell carcinoma. The sample was blood, taken from a patient whose treatment included radiotherapy and nephrectomy. The chain employs TRBV10-2 and TRBJ2-1; 7 bases map to TRBD2. CDR3 DNA sequence: TGCGCCAGCAGGGGGCGGGGGATTTACAATGAGCAGTTCTTC. It yields the protein CASRGRGIYNEQFF.